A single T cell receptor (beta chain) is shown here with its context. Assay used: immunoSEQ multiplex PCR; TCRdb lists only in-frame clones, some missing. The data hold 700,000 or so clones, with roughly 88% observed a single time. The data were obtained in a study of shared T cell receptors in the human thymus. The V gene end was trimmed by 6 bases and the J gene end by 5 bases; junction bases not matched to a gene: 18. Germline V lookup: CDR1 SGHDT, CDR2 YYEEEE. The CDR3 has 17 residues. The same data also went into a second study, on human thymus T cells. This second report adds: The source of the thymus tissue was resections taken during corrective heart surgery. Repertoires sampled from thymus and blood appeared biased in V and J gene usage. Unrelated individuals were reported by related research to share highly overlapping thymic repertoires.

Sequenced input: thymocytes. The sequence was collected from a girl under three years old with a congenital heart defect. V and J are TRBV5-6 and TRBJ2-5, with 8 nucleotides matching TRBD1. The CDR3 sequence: CASIPSDDRGGLETQYF. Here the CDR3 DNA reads TGTGCCAGCATCCCGTCCGATGACAGGGGAGGTTTGGAGACCCAGTACTTC.